This TCR beta chain was found in a study of T cell responses to AZD1222 COVID-19 vaccine. TCRdb keeps only in-frame clones here, not all; method: immunoSEQ multiplex PCR. This sample has roughly 150,000 clones, with more than 75% found just once. CDR1 is MDHEN and CDR2 is SYDVKM in the germline V gene. The CDR3 sequence is 16 residues long. V was shortened by 4 bases and J by 4 bases, with 17 bases between the two germline ends. Specimen: peripheral blood, collected on day 0 of AZD1222 vaccination. The rearrangement links TRBV28 to TRBJ1-5, with D tentatively TRBD1 (5 bases). The sequence was collected from an adult in good health. The CDR3, as DNA: TGTGCCAGCAGTTCCCCAGTGGGGGTGGGTAATCAGCCCCAGCATTTT. This sequence encodes CASSSPVGVGNQPQHF.